This T cell receptor beta chain was recovered during a study of blood T cell repertoires in COVID-19. Overall study context: The study drew acute and convalescent COVID-19 samples from the United States, Italy and Spain. T cells, B-cell-depleted T cells, or PBMCs provided the cDNA or gDNA that served as material.

There are 14 residues in the CDR3. V was cut by 4 bases and J by 3 bases, with 13 bases left in between. Germline lookup yields CDR1 MDHEN and CDR2 SYDVKM. Seattle researchers signed up patients amid active infection and tracked them longitudinally. In the source study's methods: By means of reference gene primer amplification, nucleated cell counts were estimated. The method was immunoSEQ multiplex PCR; TCRdb's version includes in-frame clones alone and lacks a portion of them. V and J calls and clone size are given by that table; D and trimming were obtained from the DNA. The repertoire holds about 94,000 clones, with approximately 79% as singletons.

V and J are TRBV28 and TRBJ2-7; D possibly corresponds to TRBD1 (6 bases). The TCR comes from a man between 65 and 79 years old with COVID-19, enrolled during active disease. Sample: peripheral blood. The CDR3 spells CASSSPGHNYEQYF. For the CDR3, the DNA is TGTGCCAGCAGTTCTCCGGGACACAACTACGAGCAGTACTTC.